These 9 T cell receptor beta chains came from one sample sequenced in a study of TIL therapy for anti-PD-1-resistant metastatic lung cancer. Sequencing used immunoSEQ v3. The table came from immunoSEQ multiplex PCR; TCRdb's copy has only in-frame clones and leaves some out. Of some 2,400 clones in the sample, roughly four fifths were seen once. Time point reported: pre-treatment sample, taken before nivolumab and TIL therapy. The tumor samples were excised metastases, mostly pleural nodules or supraclavicular lymph nodes. Here the sequenced sample was tumor tissue, taken at baseline. Receptors originate from a person aged 25 to 79 with non-small cell lung cancer. Some clones in this sample may be carry-over from other donors' samples.

This clone was detected a few times. This chain joins TRBV27 and TRBJ1-2; TRBD1 is a possible D gene (5 bases). The ends were cut back, 5 bases at V and 7 bases at J, with 20 bases in the middle. The CDR3 is made up of 15 amino acids. Germline V gene lookup returns CDR1 MNHEY and CDR2 SMNVEV (reference sequence). CDR3 in amino acids: CASSLGGTPGGGYTF. CDR3 nucleotides: TGTGCCAGCAGTCTAGGCGGGACTCCGGGGGGTGGCTACACCTTC.

This clone was observed a few times. The rearrangement uses TRBV19 and TRBJ1-1; D call uncertain. Trimming removed 3 bases at V and 8 bases at J, with 10 bases between. Per the germline V gene, CDR1 is LNHDA and CDR2 is SQIVND (reference sequence). There are 12 residues in the CDR3. The CDR3 region is CASSIGPTEAFF. As DNA, the CDR3 is TGTGCCAGTAGTATCGGCCCGACAGAAGCTTTCTTT.

The rearrangement joins TRBV7-9 to TRBJ2-6; D uncertain. V shed 5 bases and J shed 0 bases, with 11 bases lying between them. This CDR3 comprises 16 residues. CDR1 SEHNR and CDR2 FQNEAQ come from the germline V gene (reference sequence). The DNA of the CDR3 is TGTGCCAGCAGCCCCCCAGCGAGCTCTGGGGCCAACGTCCTGACTTTC. Its protein product is CASSPPASSGANVLTF.

This chain uses TRBV2 with TRBJ2-7, with 7 bases that match TRBD1. Looked up from germline, CDR1 is SNHLY and CDR2 is FYNNEI. The CDR3 is 12 amino acids. The trim removed 6 bases at V and 8 bases at J, leaving 7 bases unmatched. CDR3 in DNA: TGTGCCAGCAGCTTACAGGGGATTAAGCAGTACTTC. Protein product: CASSLQGIKQYF.

This chain links TRBV4-2 with TRBJ1-6; a possible D gene is TRBD1 (5 bases). Between the trimmed V and J ends, which lost 0 bases and 7 bases, there was a span of 25 bases. The CDR3 length is 20 residues. Germline CDR1 and CDR2: LGHNA and YNFKEQ. CDR3 DNA: TGTGCCAGCAGCCAAGATCGGACCCTAACTTTTGACGAGGGGAATTCACCCCTCCACTTT. Translation gives CASSQDRTLTFDEGNSPLHF.

The chain is built from TRBV27 and TRBJ2-3, with 7 nucleotides matching TRBD2. The length of the CDR3 is 14 residues. Losses at the gene ends were 2 bases for V and 1 base for J; bases not matched to a gene: 0. CDR1 is MNHEY, CDR2 SMNVEV, per germline (reference sequence). The CDR3 region is CASSLAGGTDTQYF. DNA of the CDR3: TGTGCCAGCAGTTTAGCGGGGGGCACAGATACGCAGTATTTT.

This clone is judged large. This sequence joins TRBV19 and TRBJ2-1; 12 bases match TRBD2. There are 18 residues in the CDR3. V was clipped by 7 bases and J by 0 bases; unmatched bases: 10. Germline V gene data show CDR1 as LNHDA and CDR2 as SQIVND (reference sequence). CDR3 sequence (DNA): TGTGCCAGTACATCGACTAGCGGGAGAGGGAGCTCCTACAATGAGCAGTTCTTC. Protein product: CASTSTSGRGSSYNEQFF. Full variable domain (missing parts from reference TRBV19 and TRBJ2-1): DGGITQSPKYLFRKEGQNVTLSCEQNLNHDAMYWYRQDPGQGLRLIYYSQIVNDFQKGDIAEGYSVSREKKESFPLTVTSAQKNPTAFYLCASTSTSGRGSSYNEQFFGPGTRLTVL.

In its sample, this clone was seen a few times. The V and J genes are TRBV7-9 and TRBJ2-7; either TRBD1 or TRBD2 may supply D (5 bases each). Germline V gives CDR1 SEHNR, CDR2 FQNEAQ (reference sequence). The length of the CDR3 is 16 residues. Trimming removed 3 bases from V and 5 bases from J, with 20 bases in between. CDR3 nucleotides: TGTGCCAGCAGCTTCCCCCCCTCAGGGACCAGGGACGAGCAGTACTTC. It yields the protein CASSFPPSGTRDEQYF.

This clone was counted only a few times. The genes are TRBV11-2 and TRBJ2-4, with D unresolved. There are 16 residues in the CDR3. Germline assignment: CDR1 SGHAT and CDR2 FQNNGV. Trimming shortened V by 1 base and J by 1 base, and 11 bases separated the two germline ends. CDR3 sequence: CASSLVLVTAKNIQYF. CDR3 DNA: TGTGCCAGCAGCTTAGTACTGGTGACGGCCAAAAACATTCAGTACTTC.